Reported below is one T cell receptor beta chain. This sample was included in a study of cytomegalovirus exposure and HLA in healthy donors. Germline CDR1 SGHTA, CDR2 FQGTGA. This CDR3 has 15 amino acids. V was pared by 2 bases and J by 7 bases, with 6 bases of the junction left unmatched. The PCR employed 60 Vbeta primers together with 13 Jbeta primers. The protocol was immunoSEQ multiplex PCR, while the TCRdb copy is restricted to in-frame clones and leaves out a portion. The table lists approximately 150,000 clones, approximately 71% of them singletons, with roughly 5.4% in the top ten. The receptor comes from a woman aged 18-29 years in good health and CMV-seropositive. The specimen was PBMCs. The chain carries TRBV7-3 and TRBJ2-1; 9 bases agree with TRBD2. The CDR3 region is CASSLAGGPQNEQFF. The CDR3 DNA sequence: TGTGCCAGCAGCTTAGCGGGGGGGCCTCAGAATGAGCAGTTCTTC. The whole variable domain, filled in from reference TRBV7-3 and TRBJ2-1, reads GAGVSQTPSNKVTEKGKYVELRCDPISGHTALYWYRQSLGQGPEFLIYFQGTGAADDSGLPNDRFFAVRPEGSVSTLKIQRTERGDSAVYLCASSLAGGPQNEQFFGPGTRLTVL.